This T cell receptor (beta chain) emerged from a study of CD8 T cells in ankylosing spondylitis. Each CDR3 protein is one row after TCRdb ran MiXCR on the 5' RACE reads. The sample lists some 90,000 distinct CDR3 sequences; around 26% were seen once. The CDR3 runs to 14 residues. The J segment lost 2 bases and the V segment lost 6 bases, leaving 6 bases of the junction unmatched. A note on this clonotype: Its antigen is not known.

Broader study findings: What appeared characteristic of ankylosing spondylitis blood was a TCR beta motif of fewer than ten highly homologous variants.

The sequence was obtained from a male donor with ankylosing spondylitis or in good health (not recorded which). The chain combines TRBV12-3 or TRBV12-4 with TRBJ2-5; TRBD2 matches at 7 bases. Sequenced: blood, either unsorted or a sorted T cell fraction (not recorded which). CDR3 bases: TGTGCCAGCAGAAAACTAGCGATACAAGAGACCCAGTACTTC. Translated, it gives CASRKLAIQETQYF.